This TCR beta chain came from a study of T cells expressing NK-cell markers. About the research overall: One of the eight sequenced donors was seronegative, whereas the other seven were HCMV-seropositive. Study-level findings and limits: Also leading the CD3+CD56-NKG2C+ fraction in a few donors were these clonotypes.

Per germline, CDR1 LNHNV and CDR2 YYDKDF (reference sequence). The length of the CDR3 is 14 residues. TCRdb reprocessed the 5' RACE reads, with one entry per CDR3 protein and no DNA. Its listing shows 500,000 to 700,000 distinct CDR3 sequences. About this clonotype: No antigen is known for it.

The chain links TRBV15 to TRBJ2-5; the TCRdb D gene call, TRBD2, has no DNA to confirm it. The sequence was obtained from a man between 18 and 29 years old in good health. Material: blood T cells: a sorted CD56 or NKG2C T cell subset, CD4+ or CD8+ T cells, or bulk PBMC T cells (not recorded which). The CDR3 sequence is CATSVHGSGETQYF.